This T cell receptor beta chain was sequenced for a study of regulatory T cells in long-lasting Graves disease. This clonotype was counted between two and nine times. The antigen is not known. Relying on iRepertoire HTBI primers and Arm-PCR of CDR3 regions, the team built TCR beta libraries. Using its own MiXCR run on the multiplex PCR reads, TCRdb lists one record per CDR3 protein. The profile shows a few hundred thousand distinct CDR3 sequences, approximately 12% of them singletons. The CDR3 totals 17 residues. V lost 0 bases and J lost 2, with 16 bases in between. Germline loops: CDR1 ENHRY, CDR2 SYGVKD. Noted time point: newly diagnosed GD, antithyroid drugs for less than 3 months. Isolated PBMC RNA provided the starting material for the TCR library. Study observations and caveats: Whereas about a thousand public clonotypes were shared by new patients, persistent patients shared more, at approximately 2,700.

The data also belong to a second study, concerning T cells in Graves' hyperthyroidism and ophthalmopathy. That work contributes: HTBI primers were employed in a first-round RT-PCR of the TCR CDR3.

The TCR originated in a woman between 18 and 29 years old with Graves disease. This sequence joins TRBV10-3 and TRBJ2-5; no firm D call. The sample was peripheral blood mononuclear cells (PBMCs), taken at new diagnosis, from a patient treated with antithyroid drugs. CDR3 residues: CAISESRSSVWQETQYF. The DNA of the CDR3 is TGTGCCATCAGTGAGTCAAGGTCTAGTGTGTGGCAAGAGACCCAGTACTTC.